Detailed here is one TCR beta chain. Its antigen is not identified. The sample originates from a study of cytomegalovirus exposure and HLA in healthy donors. There are 14 residues in the CDR3. V was trimmed by 1 base and J by 4 bases, leaving 8 bases between them. Germline V gene sequence: CDR1 MDHEN, CDR2 SYDVKM. Study outcomes and limitations: In the 120 or so validation repertoires, just under 95% of cluster scores exceeded 0, per a later analysis. The classifier, whose performance was assessed in both the original and validation cohorts, reportedly diagnosed cytomegalovirus status with high specificity and sensitivity.

TCRdb's copy holds only in-frame clones and misses some; the assay was immunoSEQ multiplex PCR. The sample has about 330,000 clones; 87% are singletons. Sequences were obtained from PBMCs. The V call is TRBV28, the J call TRBJ1-3; D is perhaps TRBD1 (5 bases). This sequence was found in a woman in her 30s in good health and CMV-seropositive. In nucleotides, the CDR3 is TGTGCCAGCAGTTTATTTCAGGGAGGAAACACCATATATTTT. Its protein is CASSLFQGGNTIYF.